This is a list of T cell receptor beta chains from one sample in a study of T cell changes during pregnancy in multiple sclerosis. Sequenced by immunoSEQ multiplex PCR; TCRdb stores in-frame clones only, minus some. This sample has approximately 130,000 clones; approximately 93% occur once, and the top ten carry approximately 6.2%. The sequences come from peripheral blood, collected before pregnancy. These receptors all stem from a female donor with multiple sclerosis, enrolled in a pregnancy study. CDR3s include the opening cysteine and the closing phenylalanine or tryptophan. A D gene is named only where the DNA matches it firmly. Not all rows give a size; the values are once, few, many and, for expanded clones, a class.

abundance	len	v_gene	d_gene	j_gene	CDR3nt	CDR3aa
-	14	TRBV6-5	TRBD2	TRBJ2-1	TGTGCCAGCAGTGGACTAGAACTCCGGGCTGAGCAGTTCTTC	CASSGLELRAEQFF
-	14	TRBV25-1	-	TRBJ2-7	TGTGCCAGCAGTGAGGGTGCGGGGGCGGACGAGCAGTACTTC	CASSEGAGADEQYF
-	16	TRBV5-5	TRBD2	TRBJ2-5	TGTGCCAGCAGCCGAACGGGACTAGCGGGAGTGGAGACCCAGTACTTC	CASSRTGLAGVETQYF
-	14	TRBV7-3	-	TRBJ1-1	TGTGCCAGCAGCCTCCTCCCGGTGAACACTGAAGCTTTCTTT	CASSLLPVNTEAFF
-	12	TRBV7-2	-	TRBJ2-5	TGTGCCAGCAGCTTAGGCAGGGAGACCCAGTACTTC	CASSLGRETQYF
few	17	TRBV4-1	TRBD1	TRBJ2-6	TGCGCCAGCAGCCAAACAGGGGCCCTCAGTGGGGCCAACGTCCTGACTTTC	CASSQTGALSGANVLTF
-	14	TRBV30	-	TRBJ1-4	TGTGCCTGGAGTGTAGGGGTAGCTAATGAAAAACTGTTTTTT	CAWSVGVANEKLFF
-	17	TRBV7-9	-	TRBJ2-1	TGTGCCAGCAGCTTAGCCCTGGCCTTCTCTGCCTACAATGAGCAGTTCTTC	CASSLALAFSAYNEQFF
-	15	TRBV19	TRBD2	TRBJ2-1	TGTGCCAGTAGCCCTGGACTAGCGGGAAACAATGAGCAGTTCTTC	CASSPGLAGNNEQFF
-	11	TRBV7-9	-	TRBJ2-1	TGTGCCAGCAGCTTAGCGCTAGAGCAGTTCTTC	CASSLALEQFF
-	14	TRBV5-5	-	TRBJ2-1	TGTGCCAGCAGCTTTTTCGATCGGGGAGATGAGCAGTTCTTC	CASSFFDRGDEQFF
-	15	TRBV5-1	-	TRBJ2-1	TGCGCCAGCAGCTTGGTGGCGGGAACGGGCAATGAGCAGTTCTTC	CASSLVAGTGNEQFF
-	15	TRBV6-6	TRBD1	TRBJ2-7	TGTGCCAGCAGTTACTCCGGACAGGGAACCTACGAGCAGTACTTC	CASSYSGQGTYEQYF
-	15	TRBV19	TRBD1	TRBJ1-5	TGTGCCAGTAGTCCGGGACAGGGGAGGAATCAGCCCCAGCATTTT	CASSPGQGRNQPQHF
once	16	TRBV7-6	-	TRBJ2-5	TGTGCCAGCAGTTTAGGAGTGGGGCCAGGGGCAGAGACCCAGTACTTC	CASSLGVGPGAETQYF
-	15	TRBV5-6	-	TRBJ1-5	TGTGCCAGCAGCTCATATGACACCCGCAATCAGCCCCAGCATTTT	CASSSYDTRNQPQHF
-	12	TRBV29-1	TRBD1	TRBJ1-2	TGCAGCGTCCATGACAGGGGTTATGGCTACACCTTC	CSVHDRGYGYTF
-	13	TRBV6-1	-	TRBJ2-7	TGTGCCAGCAGTGGTGTAGGACTGGGTGAGCAGTACTTC	CASSGVGLGEQYF
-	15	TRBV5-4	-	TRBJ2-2	TGTGCCAGCAGCTTTCATACCGGGGGTACCGGGGAGCTGTTTTTT	CASSFHTGGTGELFF
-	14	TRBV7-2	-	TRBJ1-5	TGTGCCAGCAGCTTAGTTGGGGGGGGTCAGCCCCAGCATTTT	CASSLVGGGQPQHF
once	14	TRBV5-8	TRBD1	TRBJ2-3	TGTGCCAGCAGCTTGGACAGGGGAACAGATACGCAGTATTTT	CASSLDRGTDTQYF
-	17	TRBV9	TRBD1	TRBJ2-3	TGTGCCAGCAGCGTACTTCCTGGACAGGGGGCTGTAGATACGCAGTATTTT	CASSVLPGQGAVDTQYF
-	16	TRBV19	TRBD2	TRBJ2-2	TGTGCCAGTAGTATAGGCGGGGGAGCGAACACCGGGGAGCTGTTTTTT	CASSIGGGANTGELFF
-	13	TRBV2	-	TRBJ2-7	TGTGCCAGCCGGTGGAGGGCTCCCTACGAGCAGTACTTC	CASRWRAPYEQYF
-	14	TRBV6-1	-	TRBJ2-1	TGTGCCAGCAGTGAGGCGACTCGCTACAATGAGCAGTTCTTC	CASSEATRYNEQFF
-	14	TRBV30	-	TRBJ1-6	TGTGCCTGGACTAGGGCCGGCCGGGGGTCACCCCTCCACTTT	CAWTRAGRGSPLHF
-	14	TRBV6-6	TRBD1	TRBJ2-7	TGTGCCAGCAGCCCGGACAGGGGACGGCGAGAGCAGTACTTC	CASSPDRGRREQYF
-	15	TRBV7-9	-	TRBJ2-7	TGTGCCAGCAGCTCTCACGCAGGGGAACTCTACGAGCAGTACTTC	CASSSHAGELYEQYF
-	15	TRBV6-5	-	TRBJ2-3	TGTGCCAGCAGGAAAAGACAGATCAGCACAGATACGCAGTATTTT	CASRKRQISTDTQYF
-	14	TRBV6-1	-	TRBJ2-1	TGTGCCAGCAGGAGGCGATTACCTAACGATGAGCAGTTCTTC	CASRRRLPNDEQFF
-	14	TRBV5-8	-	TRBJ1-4	TGTGCCAGCAGCACGGGAGGATTCGGGGAAAAACTGTTTTTT	CASSTGGFGEKLFF
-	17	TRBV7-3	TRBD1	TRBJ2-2	TGTGCCAGCAGCTTAAAATCAGGACAGGCCAACACCGGGGAGCTGTTTTTT	CASSLKSGQANTGELFF
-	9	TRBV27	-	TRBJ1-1	TGTGCCAGCAGTTTGGAGGCTTTCTTT	CASSLEAFF
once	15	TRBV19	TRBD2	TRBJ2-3	TGTGCCAGTAGCCGTAGCGGGGGATCCGCAGATACGCAGTATTTT	CASSRSGGSADTQYF
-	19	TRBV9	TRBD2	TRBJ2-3	TGTGCCAGCAGCGTAGGCCGGAGAAACTTCCTAGCGGGTGGGGATACGCAGTATTTT	CASSVGRRNFLAGGDTQYF
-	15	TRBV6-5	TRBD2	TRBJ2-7	TGTGCCAGCACCACCGCGGGGGGCGGAATCTACGAGCAGTACTTC	CASTTAGGGIYEQYF
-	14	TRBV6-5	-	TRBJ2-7	TGTGCCAGCAGCCCGCCGGGGAAATCCTACGAGCAGTACTTC	CASSPPGKSYEQYF
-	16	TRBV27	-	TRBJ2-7	TGTGCCAGCAGTCCTGGCCCCGGTCAGGCCTCCTACGAGCAGTACTTC	CASSPGPGQASYEQYF
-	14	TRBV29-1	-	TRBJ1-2	TGCAGCGTTATTTTCCCGGAACAGCCCTATGGCTACACCTTC	CSVIFPEQPYGYTF
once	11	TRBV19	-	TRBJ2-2	TGTGCCAGTACCAGGGCCGGGGAGCTGTTTTTT	CASTRAGELFF
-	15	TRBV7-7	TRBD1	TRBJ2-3	TGTGCCAGCAGCTTTGGGACAGGGGGCACAGATACGCAGTATTTT	CASSFGTGGTDTQYF
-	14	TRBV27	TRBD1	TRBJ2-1	TGTGCCAGCACCCAGGGACAGCTTGTTGGTGAGCAGTTCTTC	CASTQGQLVGEQFF
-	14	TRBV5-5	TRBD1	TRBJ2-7	TGTGCCAGCAGCTTGGGACAGGGAACCCACGAGCAGTACTTC	CASSLGQGTHEQYF
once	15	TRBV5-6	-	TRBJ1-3	TGTGCCAGCAGCTTTTTCTCTGTCCCTGGAAACACCATATATTTT	CASSFFSVPGNTIYF
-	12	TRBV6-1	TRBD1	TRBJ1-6	TGTGCCAGCACAGGGGGCCCCCTCACCCTCCACTTT	CASTGGPLTLHF
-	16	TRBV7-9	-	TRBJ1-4	TGTGCCAGCAGCTTAGGTGGGGCAGCGCCTAATGAAAAACTGTTTTTT	CASSLGGAAPNEKLFF
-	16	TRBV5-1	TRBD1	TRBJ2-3	TGCGCCAGCAGCAAGGACAGGGGGACTGGCACAGATACGCAGTATTTT	CASSKDRGTGTDTQYF
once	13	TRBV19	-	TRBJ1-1	TGTGCCAGTAGTCTTCAGGGAAACACTGAAGCTTTCTTT	CASSLQGNTEAFF
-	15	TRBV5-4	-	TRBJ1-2	TGTGCCAGCAGCTTGGCCTTGGGGGAGGCCTATGGCTACACCTTC	CASSLALGEAYGYTF
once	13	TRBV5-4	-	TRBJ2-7	TGTGCCAGCAGCTTCCGCGGCTCCTACGAGCAGTACTTC	CASSFRGSYEQYF
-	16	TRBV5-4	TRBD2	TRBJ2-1	TGTGCCAGCAGCCCCGGACTAGCGGCAACCTACAATGAGCAGTTCTTC	CASSPGLAATYNEQFF
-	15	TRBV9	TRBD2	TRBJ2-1	TGTGCCAGCAGCCCCGGGCTAGCGGGAGGGTTTGAGCAGTTCTTC	CASSPGLAGGFEQFF
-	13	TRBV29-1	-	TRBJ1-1	TGCAGCGTTATCCCGGTTCTGAACACTGAAGCTTTCTTT	CSVIPVLNTEAFF
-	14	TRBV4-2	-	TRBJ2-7	TGTGCCAGCAGCTTGGGGCGGGGCTCCTACGAGCAGTACTTC	CASSLGRGSYEQYF
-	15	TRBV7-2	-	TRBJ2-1	TGTGCCAGCAGCCTAGAGGGGGACGGTTACAATGAGCAGTTCTTC	CASSLEGDGYNEQFF
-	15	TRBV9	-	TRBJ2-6	TGTGCCAGCAGCGTAGATCCCCTTGGGGCCAACGTCCTGACTTTC	CASSVDPLGANVLTF
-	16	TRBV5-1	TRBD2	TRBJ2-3	TGCGCCAGCAGCCCAGGACTAGCGGGGGGGCACGATACGCAGTATTTT	CASSPGLAGGHDTQYF